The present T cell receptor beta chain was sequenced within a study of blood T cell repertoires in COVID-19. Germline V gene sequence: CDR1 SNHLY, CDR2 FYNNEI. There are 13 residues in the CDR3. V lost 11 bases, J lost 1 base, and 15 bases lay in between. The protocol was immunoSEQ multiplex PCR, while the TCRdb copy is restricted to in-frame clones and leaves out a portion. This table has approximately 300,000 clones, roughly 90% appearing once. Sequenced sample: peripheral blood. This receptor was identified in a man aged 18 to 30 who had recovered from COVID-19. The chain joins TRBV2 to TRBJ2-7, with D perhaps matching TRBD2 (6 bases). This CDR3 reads CAGQSEGSYEQYF. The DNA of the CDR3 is TGTGCCGGCCAGTCGGAGGGATCCTACGAGCAGTACTTC.